Presented here are 8 T cell receptor beta chains from one specimen sequenced in a study of blood T cells in healthy people across ages. A sample-barcoded 5' primer and a J-beta primer mix were used in a second PCR of roughly 6 to 12 cycles. TCRdb re-called the 5' RACE reads with MiXCR, one entry per CDR3 protein. The repertoire has more than 800,000 distinct CDR3 sequences, 35% to 50% of them found once; the top ten carry 15% to 20%. Sequenced sample: blood. Receptor source: a woman in her sixties in good health.

The V call is TRBV7-9, the J call TRBJ1-1; D unresolved. V shed 5 bases and J shed 7 bases, with 11 bases lying between them. The length of the CDR3 is 12 residues. The germline V gene has CDR1 SEHNR and CDR2 FQNEAQ (reference sequence). The CDR3 here is CASSQSRNEAFF. In DNA form, the CDR3 reads TGTGCCAGCAGCCAGTCGCGCAATGAAGCTTTCTTT.

The rearrangement links TRBV2 to TRBJ2-3, with TRBD2 matching over 14 bases. There are 15 residues in the CDR3. From germline, CDR1 is SNHLY and CDR2 FYNNEI. V gave up 6 bases and J gave up 3 bases; unmatched junction bases: 2. As DNA, the CDR3 is TGTGCCAGCAGGGGGACTAGCGGGAGAACAGATACGCAGTATTTT. Residues: CASRGTSGRTDTQYF.

This clonotype was counted a few times. V and J are TRBV15 and TRBJ2-3; D gene uncertain. Germline V lookup: CDR1 LNHNV, CDR2 YYDKDF (reference sequence). This CDR3 comprises 15 residues. The ends were cut back, 5 bases at V and 4 bases at J, with 16 bases in the middle. The CDR3 sequence is CATSPASGPADTQYF. CDR3 nucleotides: TGTGCCACCAGCCCCGCATCGGGCCCTGCAGATACGCAGTATTTT.

With respect to this clonotype: Relative to the germline gene, one junction end is altered; a read error may explain this. This rearrangement joins TRBV27 to TRBJ2-5; D possibly corresponds to TRBD2 (5 bases). The germline gives CDR1 MNHEY, CDR2 SMNVEV (reference sequence). The CDR3 length is 15 residues. The CDR3 nucleotides are TGTGCCAGTAGTTTAGGGTCCGGCCTTGGGTGGGAGCAGTACTTC. Amino acids: CASSLGSGLGWEQYF.

This clonotype came up a few times. The genes are TRBV10-3 and TRBJ2-3, with 11 bases identical to TRBD1. J gave up 1 base and V 8 bases, and 2 bases lay outside the gene matches. The germline V gene encodes CDR1 ENHRY and CDR2 SYGVKD. This CDR3 is 14 amino acids long. The CDR3 nucleotides are TGTGCCATCGGGACAGGGGGTGGCACAGATACGCAGTATTTT. It encodes CAIGTGGGTDTQYF.

The chain is built from TRBV12-3 or TRBV12-4 and TRBJ1-1; D gene unclear. The CDR3 runs to 15 residues. The V end was cut by 6 bases, the J end by 0 bases, with 14 bases between. The CDR3 loop is CASSTRVQVNTEAFF. The DNA of the CDR3 is TGTGCCAGCAGCACTAGGGTTCAGGTGAACACTGAAGCTTTCTTT.

This chain connects TRBV20-1 to TRBJ2-7, with 12 bases matching TRBD2. Germline-derived CDR1 and CDR2 are DFQATT and SNEGSKA (reference sequence). The CDR3 consists of 17 residues. V lost 1 base, J lost 4 bases, and 11 bases stayed unmatched. The CDR3 here is CSARGSPGTSGRYEQYF. The CDR3, as DNA: TGCAGTGCTAGAGGGAGTCCCGGGACTAGCGGGCGTTACGAGCAGTACTTC.

Regarding this clonotype: A read error is possible here, since a much larger clone lies one base away. The chain employs TRBV6-2 or TRBV6-3 and TRBJ1-5; no reliable D call. CDR1 is MNHEY, CDR2 SVGEGT, per germline. The CDR3 runs 12 residues. CDR3: CATRDSKQPQHF. The CDR3 DNA sequence: TGTGCCACCAGAGATAGCAAGCAGCCCCAGCATTTT.